What follows are 26 T cell receptor beta chains derived from one specimen sequenced in a study of blood T cell repertoires in COVID-19. The method was immunoSEQ multiplex PCR; TCRdb's version includes in-frame clones alone and lacks a portion of them. The sample shows about 100,000 clones, approximately 91% of them seen only once. The specimen sequenced was peripheral blood. These receptors all come from a man between 60 and 70 years old with acute or convalescent COVID-19.

The chain is built from TRBV14 and TRBJ2-1; D remains ambiguous. The germline V gene encodes CDR1 SGHDN and CDR2 FVKESK. Trimming stripped 2 bases from V and 8 bases from J, with 10 bases between. The CDR3 contains 13 residues. CDR3 sequence reads: CASSQTRGDEQFF. The CDR3, as DNA: TGTGCCAGCAGCCAAACCCGCGGCGATGAGCAGTTCTTC. Full variable domain (remainder filled in from reference TRBV14 and TRBJ2-1): EAGVTQFPSHSVIEKGQTVTLRCDPISGHDNLYWYRRVMGKEIKFLLHFVKESKQDESGMPNNRFLAERTGGTYSTLKVQPAELEDSGVYFCASSQTRGDEQFFGPGTRLTVL.

The J gene is TRBJ1-2, the V gene TRBV6-5; perhaps TRBD1 as D (5 bases). V dropped 2 bases and J dropped 7 bases, with 17 bases sitting between them. This CDR3 is built from 15 residues. Per the germline V gene, CDR1 is MNHEY and CDR2 is SVGAGI. The CDR3 DNA reads TGTGCCAGCAGTTACGCTCCCGGGGGTACAGGTGGCTACACCTTC. Residues: CASSYAPGGTGGYTF.

This clone appeared a single time. The chain is built from TRBV10-3 and TRBJ2-5, with 9 bases identical to TRBD2. The CDR3 contains 17 residues. V trimming: 2 bases; J trimming: 1 base; junction bases outside the gene matches: 8. Germline V gene lookup returns CDR1 ENHRY and CDR2 SYGVKD. The CDR3 protein is CAISEPPSGRFQETQYF. As DNA, the CDR3 is TGTGCCATCAGTGAGCCCCCAAGCGGGAGGTTCCAAGAGACCCAGTACTTC.

V and J are TRBV18 and TRBJ1-6; D might be TRBD1 (6 bases). The CDR3 consists of 13 residues. The germline CDR1 and CDR2 sequences are KGHSH and LQKENI. Trimming took off 5 bases at V and 10 bases at J, with 12 bases between the two ends. The CDR3: CASSTRQDSPLHF. In DNA, the CDR3 is TGTGCCAGCTCAACTCGACAGGACTCACCCCTCCACTTT. Variable domain in full (rest from reference TRBV18 and TRBJ1-6): NAGVMQNPRHLVRRRGQEARLRCSPMKGHSHVYWYRQLPEEGLKFMVYLQKENIIDESGMPKERFSAEFPKEGPSILRIQQVVRGDSAAYFCASSTRQDSPLHFGNGTRLTVT.

V usage is TRBV19 and J usage is TRBJ1-1, with a tentative D call TRBD1 (5 bases). CDR1 is LNHDA, CDR2 SQIVND, per germline (reference sequence). CDR3 length: 13 amino acids. Trimming stripped 4 bases from V and 1 base from J, with 7 bases between. The CDR3 coding sequence is TGTGCCAGTAGTAAAACAGGGAACACTGAAGCTTTCTTT. Its protein is CASSKTGNTEAFF.

The genes are TRBV6-4 and TRBJ2-2; 11 bases map to TRBD2. Trimming removed 6 bases from V and 4 bases from J; junction bases left unmatched: 7. Germline V CDR1 and CDR2: MRHNA, SNTAGT. The CDR3 contains 16 residues. CDR3 DNA sequence: TGTGCCAGCAGCGAACTAGCGGGAGTCGGCACCGGGGAGCTGTTTTTT. Translation: CASSELAGVGTGELFF.

This chain joins TRBV19 and TRBJ1-6, with TRBD1 as a possible D gene (5 bases). V was clipped by 7 bases and J by 10 bases, with 20 bases between them. The CDR3 contains 15 residues. Germline CDR1 reads LNHDA; CDR2 reads SQIVND (reference sequence). In DNA form, the CDR3 reads TGTGCCAGTAAGGACATTCCGAACATGGCCTCACCCCTCCACTTT. Translated, it gives CASKDIPNMASPLHF.

Written as DNA, the CDR3 is TGTGCCAGCAGCCCTACCACTGCCCGGGGTAATGAGCAGTTCTTC. Protein product: CASSPTTARGNEQFF. The chain joins TRBV9 to TRBJ2-1, with D tentatively TRBD2 (5 bases). Germline lookup yields CDR1 SGDLS and CDR2 YYNGEE. The V and J ends lost 4 bases and 7 bases respectively, with 18 bases between them. This CDR3 is 15 amino acids long. The whole variable domain, filled in from reference TRBV9 and TRBJ2-1, reads DSGVTQTPKHLITATGQRVTLRCSPRSGDLSVYWYQQSLDQGLQFLIQYYNGEERAKGNILERFSAQQFPDLHSELNLSSLELGDSALYFCASSPTTARGNEQFFGPGTRLTVL.

This chain uses TRBV7-9 with TRBJ1-4; 7 bases are shared with TRBD1. There are 14 residues in the CDR3. The germline CDR1 and CDR2 sequences are SEHNR and FQNEAQ (reference sequence). V lost 5 bases to trimming and J lost 5 bases; unmatched junction nucleotides: 5. The CDR3 region is CASSRSGGNEKLFF. CDR3 nucleotide sequence: TGTGCCAGCAGCCGGTCAGGGGGGAATGAAAAACTGTTTTTT.

The chain couples TRBV5-4 to TRBJ2-1; 7 bases fit TRBD1. Germline V gives CDR1 SGHNT, CDR2 YYREEE (reference sequence). CDR3 length equals 16 residues. With V trimmed by 3 bases and J by 3 bases, 9 bases remained unmatched. CDR3 nucleotides: TGTGCCAGCAGCTCAGAGGTAGGACAGGACTACAATGAGCAGTTCTTC. It codes for CASSSEVGQDYNEQFF.

The J gene is TRBJ1-5, the V gene TRBV5-1; 7 bases match TRBD1. V was pared by 1 base and J by 7 bases, with 5 bases of the junction left unmatched. The CDR3 totals 14 residues. Germline V gene lookup returns CDR1 SGHRS and CDR2 YFSETQ. In DNA form, the CDR3 reads TGCGCCAGCAGCTTGACAGGGGTGGGACAGCCCCAGCATTTT. It yields the protein CASSLTGVGQPQHF.

There are a few counts of this clone. The rearrangement uses TRBV7-6 and TRBJ1-3; 9 bases map to TRBD1. With V trimmed by 5 bases and J by 0 bases, 5 bases remained unmatched. CDR3 length: 16 residues. Germline CDR1 reads SGHVS; CDR2 reads FNYEAQ. CDR3 sequence: CASSPGTGSSGNTIYF. CDR3 coding DNA: TGTGCCAGCAGCCCCGGGACAGGGAGCTCTGGAAACACCATATATTTT.

The chain is built from TRBV19 and TRBJ1-1; 9 bases map to TRBD1. Germline trimming cut 6 bases from V and 0 bases from J; bases unmatched to any gene: 2. This CDR3 comprises 14 residues. Per the germline V gene, CDR1 is LNHDA and CDR2 is SQIVND (reference sequence). In DNA form, the CDR3 reads TGTGCCAGTAGCCGGGACAGGGTGAACACTGAAGCTTTCTTT. Translation: CASSRDRVNTEAFF.

The chain recombines TRBV19 with TRBJ2-2; weak D call: TRBD1 (5 bases). Trimming took off 7 bases at V and 0 bases at J, with 12 bases between the two ends. This CDR3 has 15 residues. The germline V gene encodes CDR1 LNHDA and CDR2 SQIVND (reference sequence). The CDR3 DNA follows: TGTGCCAGTAATACAGGAGACGCGAACACCGGGGAGCTGTTTTTT. As protein: CASNTGDANTGELFF.

This rearrangement joins TRBV5-1 to TRBJ1-4, with 7 bases fitting TRBD1. This CDR3 has 15 residues. With V trimmed by 1 base and J by 8 bases, 8 bases remained unmatched. The germline CDR1 and CDR2 sequences are SGHRS and YFSETQ. As DNA, the CDR3 is TGCGCCAGCAGCTTGAACAGGGGAAATCAGGAAAAACTGTTTTTT. Protein: CASSLNRGNQEKLFF.

The V and J genes are TRBV30 and TRBJ1-1; D remains ambiguous. V was shortened by 2 bases and J by 0 bases, with 7 bases between the two germline ends. Looked up from germline, CDR1 is GTSNPN and CDR2 is SVGIG (reference sequence). This CDR3 has 13 residues. The DNA of the CDR3 is TGTGCCTGGAGTCTAGACCTGAACACTGAAGCTTTCTTT. Translation gives CAWSLDLNTEAFF.

The chain couples TRBV6-6 to TRBJ1-5; D unclear. The CDR3 length is 15 residues. V gave up 5 bases and J gave up 4 bases, with 15 bases separating them. Germline lookup yields CDR1 MNHNY and CDR2 SVGAGI (reference sequence). The CDR3 is CASSPLDGLNQPQHF. The CDR3, as DNA: TGTGCCAGCAGTCCACTCGACGGGTTGAATCAGCCCCAGCATTTT.

This chain uses TRBV7-9 with TRBJ2-3, with 7 bases identical to TRBD1. The CDR3 is 14 residues long. Germline CDR1 and CDR2: SEHNR and FQNEAQ (reference sequence). The trim removed 5 bases at V and 5 bases at J, leaving 7 bases unmatched. CDR3 nucleotide sequence: TGTGCCAGCAGCCTAGGACAGGTTCGAGATACGCAGTATTTT. Its protein is CASSLGQVRDTQYF.

This CDR3 reads CASSPPGSYDTQYF. CDR3 nucleotide sequence: TGTGCCAGCAGCCCCCCCGGGAGTTACGATACGCAGTATTTT. This chain links TRBV3-1 (or the pseudogene TRBV3-2) with TRBJ2-3, with D possibly being TRBD2 (6 bases). The CDR3 extends over 14 amino acids. Germline lookup yields CDR1 LGHDT and CDR2 YNNKEL (reference sequence). V was shortened by 4 bases and J by 6 bases, with 14 bases between the two germline ends.

The chain employs TRBV18 and TRBJ1-1; weak D call: TRBD1 (5 bases). With 3 bases removed from V and 5 bases from J, the gap between germline ends came to 13 bases. CDR3 length equals 14 residues. Germline V gene data show CDR1 as KGHSH and CDR2 as LQKENI. The DNA for the CDR3 is TGTGCCAGCTCACCCAGGGAGGAGGGTACTGAAGCTTTCTTT. Translating gives CASSPREEGTEAFF.

This clone showed up just a few times. The rearrangement joins TRBV7-8 to TRBJ2-7, with 7 bases aligning to TRBD2. With 4 bases clipped from V and 7 bases from J, the junction kept 16 bases outside the gene matches. CDR1 and CDR2 from the germline V gene are SGHVS and FQNEAQ. The CDR3 runs 16 residues. The CDR3 loop is CASSSVSVGGPSEQYF. In DNA form, the CDR3 reads TGTGCCAGCAGCTCCGTCTCCGTGGGAGGGCCCAGTGAGCAGTACTTC.

The chain employs TRBV7-9 and TRBJ1-1; no clear D. Between the trimmed V and J ends, which lost 5 bases and 0 bases, there was a span of 7 bases. This CDR3 region has 13 residues. The germline CDR1 and CDR2 sequences are SEHNR and FQNEAQ (reference sequence). CDR3 sequence (DNA): TGTGCCAGCAGCCCCTCTATGAACACTGAAGCTTTCTTT. Amino acids: CASSPSMNTEAFF.

The chain links TRBV5-1 to TRBJ2-2; 10 positions match TRBD1. J was trimmed by 4 bases and V by 4 bases; bases with no gene match: 4. The CDR3 consists of 15 residues. From germline, CDR1 is SGHRS and CDR2 YFSETQ. CDR3 sequence: CASSPGTGVTGELFF. The CDR3 DNA sequence: TGCGCCAGCAGCCCCGGGACAGGGGTCACCGGGGAGCTGTTTTTT.

The chain couples TRBV11-2 to TRBJ2-2; D uncertain. The germline CDR1 and CDR2 sequences are SGHAT and FQNNGV. Trimming took 5 bases from V and 13 from J, leaving 17 bases between them. The CDR3 is 13 amino acids. CDR3 loop: CASSPLRTEVLFF. In DNA, the CDR3 is TGTGCCAGCAGCCCTCTTCGTACTGAAGTGCTGTTTTTT.

The V gene is TRBV5-1, the J gene TRBJ2-1; the match to TRBD2 covers 9 bases. CDR1 SGHRS and CDR2 YFSETQ come from the germline V gene. Trimming at V came to 1 base and at J to 1 base, leaving 9 bases not matched to a gene. The CDR3 extends over 18 amino acids. The CDR3 region is CASSLFAGGPGSYNEQFF. Written as DNA, the CDR3 is TGCGCCAGCAGCTTGTTCGCGGGAGGGCCGGGTTCCTACAATGAGCAGTTCTTC.

This chain links TRBV6-2 or TRBV6-3 with TRBJ2-2; TRBD2 matches 10 bases. CDR1 is MNHEY and CDR2 is SVGEGT in the germline V gene. The V and J ends lost 4 bases and 7 bases, in that order; junction bases with no gene match: 9. This CDR3 is 16 amino acids long. CDR3 protein: CASSFGSGRADGELFF. The CDR3 nucleotides read TGTGCCAGCAGTTTCGGGAGCGGGAGGGCCGACGGGGAGCTGTTTTTT.